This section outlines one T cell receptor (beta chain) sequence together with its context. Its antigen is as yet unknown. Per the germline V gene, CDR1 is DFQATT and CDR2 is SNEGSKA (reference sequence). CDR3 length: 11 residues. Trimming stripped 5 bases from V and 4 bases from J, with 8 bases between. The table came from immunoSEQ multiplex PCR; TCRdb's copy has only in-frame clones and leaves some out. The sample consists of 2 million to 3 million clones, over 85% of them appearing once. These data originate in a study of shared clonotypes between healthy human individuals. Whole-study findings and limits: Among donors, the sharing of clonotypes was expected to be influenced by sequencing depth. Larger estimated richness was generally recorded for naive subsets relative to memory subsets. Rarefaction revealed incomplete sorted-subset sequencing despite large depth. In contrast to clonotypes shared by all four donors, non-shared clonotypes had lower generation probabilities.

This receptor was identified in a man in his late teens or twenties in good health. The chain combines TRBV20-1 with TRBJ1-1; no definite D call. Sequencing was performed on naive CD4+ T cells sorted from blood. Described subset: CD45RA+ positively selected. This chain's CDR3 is CSAGPSTEAFF. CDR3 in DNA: TGCAGTGCTGGTCCGAGCACTGAAGCTTTCTTT.